These 11 T cell receptor beta chains share one sample of origin, sequenced in a study of T-cell memory formation after mild COVID-19 (dated by TCRdb to the early 2020s). Library construction relied on 5' RACE. The sequencer was an Illumina NovaSeq 6000. Using fastp trimming at Q25 and MiXCR clonotype assembly, TCRdb reanalyzed the public sequencing data and kept in-frame beta chains. Each CDR3 protein gets just one entry, which takes the most common genes and DNA from the rows behind it. The sample data list 300,000 to 400,000 distinct CDR3 sequences, and 10% to 15% of these were observed just once. The top ten constitute 20% to 25% of the sample. The sequenced material came from PBMCs or a T cell subset sorted from them (not recorded which). These TCRs come from a man between 18 and 29 years old who had mild COVID-19 (a few samples of this study predate the infection). The sample titles of this study are shuffled in the database, so cell type and time point are left out; the donor was told from shared clones.

This clonotype was counted ten times or more. Here the CDR3 DNA reads TGCGCCAGCCGCGGTTACAGGGGGGCAGATACGCAGTATTTT. Amino acids: CASRGYRGADTQYF. The chain carries TRBV5-1 and TRBJ2-3, with 8 nucleotides matching TRBD1. The CDR3 covers 14 residues. V shed 7 bases, J shed 4 bases, and the junction held 8 bases outside the gene matches. From germline, CDR1 is SGHRS and CDR2 YFSETQ.

The count of this clonotype is one. The chain couples TRBV7-2 to TRBJ1-6; TRBD1 agrees at 8 bases. This CDR3 is 13 amino acids long. The germline V gene encodes CDR1 SGHTA and CDR2 FQGNSA. The V and J ends lost 9 bases and 9 bases, in that order; junction bases with no gene match: 7. CDR3 residues: CASTGTGSSPLHF. The CDR3 DNA sequence: TGTGCCAGTACCGGGACAGGCTCTTCACCCCTCCACTTT.

V gene TRBV7-9 combines with J gene TRBJ2-3; 10 bases match TRBD2. Trimming removed 5 bases from V and 1 base from J; junction bases left unmatched: 9. CDR3 length: 17 residues. CDR1 is SEHNR and CDR2 is FQNEAQ in the germline V gene (reference sequence). CDR3 protein: CASSTRLAGARTDTQYF. Written as DNA, the CDR3 is TGTGCCAGCAGCACACGCCTAGCGGGGGCCCGCACAGATACGCAGTATTTT. Using reference TRBV7-9 and TRBJ2-3 for the parts outside the CDR3, the full variable domain is DTGVSQNPRHKITKRGQNVTFRCDPISEHNRLYWYRQTLGQGPEFLTYFQNEAQLEKSRLLSDRFSAERPKGSFSTLEIQRTEQGDSAMYLCASSTRLAGARTDTQYFGPGTRLTVL.

This clonotype was observed a few times. CDR3: CATSREKLAGADTQYF. Here the CDR3 DNA reads TGTGCCACCAGCAGAGAGAAACTAGCGGGAGCAGATACGCAGTATTTT. The chain joins TRBV15 to TRBJ2-3, with 11 bases identical to TRBD2. The J segment lost 4 bases and the V segment lost 0 bases, leaving 3 bases of the junction unmatched. Germline assignment: CDR1 LNHNV and CDR2 YYDKDF (reference sequence). CDR3 size: 16 residues.

The table lists this clonotype with a few counts. J is TRBJ2-3 and V is TRBV11-2; D is uncertain. Germline V gives CDR1 SGHAT, CDR2 FQNNGV. With 5 bases removed from V and 1 base from J, the gap between germline ends came to 7 bases. This CDR3 has 13 amino acids. The CDR3 DNA is TGTGCCAGCAGCCGAACCCGCACAGATACGCAGTATTTT. Protein sequence: CASSRTRTDTQYF.

The genes are TRBV6-2 or TRBV6-3 and TRBJ2-5; D unresolved. There are 13 residues in the CDR3. V lost 6 bases and J 3 bases, leaving 11 bases between the germline ends. Germline V gene lookup returns CDR1 MNHEY and CDR2 SVGEGT. The CDR3 reads CASSEGRKETQYF. The CDR3 DNA is TGTGCCAGCAGCGAAGGACGGAAAGAGACCCAGTACTTC.

The J gene is TRBJ2-3, the V gene TRBV3-1; 7 positions match TRBD1. Losses at the gene ends were 5 bases for V and 0 bases for J; bases not matched to a gene: 8. CDR3 length: 16 residues. CDR1 and CDR2 from the germline V gene are LGHDT and YNNKEL (reference sequence). The CDR3 here is CASSNGQAFSTDTQYF. The CDR3 DNA sequence: TGTGCCAGCAGCAATGGACAGGCATTCAGCACAGATACGCAGTATTTT.

This chain uses TRBV3-1 with TRBJ1-1; D not certain. CDR3 length equals 13 residues. CDR1 is LGHDT and CDR2 is YNNKEL in the germline V gene (reference sequence). V dropped 1 base and J dropped 7 bases, with 10 bases sitting between them. This CDR3 reads CASSQVREVEAFF. CDR3 sequence (DNA): TGTGCCAGCAGCCAAGTCCGGGAGGTTGAAGCTTTCTTT.

Written as DNA, the CDR3 is TGTGCCACCCTGAACCCGGACAGGGGATCCTACGAGCAGTACTTC. Translating gives CATLNPDRGSYEQYF. The chain recombines TRBV10-3 with TRBJ2-7; TRBD1 aligns across 9 bases. V lost 10 bases and J lost 1; bases outside the gene matches: 11. The CDR3 loop spans 15 amino acids. CDR1 ENHRY and CDR2 SYGVKD come from the germline V gene.

The sample holds a few counts of this clonotype. The chain links TRBV6-5 to TRBJ1-5; 8 nucleotides align to TRBD1. The V gene's germline CDR1 is MNHEY and CDR2 SVGAGI. With V trimmed by 6 bases and J by 6 bases, 7 bases remained unmatched. This CDR3 comprises 14 residues. The CDR3 nucleotides read TGTGCCAGCAGCGACACAGGGGGGGGTCAGCCCCAGCATTTT. It is translated as CASSDTGGGQPQHF.

The rearrangement joins TRBV15 to TRBJ2-7, with 9 bases that match TRBD1. V trimming: 2 bases; J trimming: 7 bases; junction bases outside the gene matches: 9. The germline V gene encodes CDR1 LNHNV and CDR2 YYDKDF (reference sequence). The length of the CDR3 is 15 residues. CDR3 residues: CATSRPGQGLGEQYF. CDR3 DNA: TGTGCCACCAGCAGACCCGGACAGGGGTTAGGAGAGCAGTACTTC.